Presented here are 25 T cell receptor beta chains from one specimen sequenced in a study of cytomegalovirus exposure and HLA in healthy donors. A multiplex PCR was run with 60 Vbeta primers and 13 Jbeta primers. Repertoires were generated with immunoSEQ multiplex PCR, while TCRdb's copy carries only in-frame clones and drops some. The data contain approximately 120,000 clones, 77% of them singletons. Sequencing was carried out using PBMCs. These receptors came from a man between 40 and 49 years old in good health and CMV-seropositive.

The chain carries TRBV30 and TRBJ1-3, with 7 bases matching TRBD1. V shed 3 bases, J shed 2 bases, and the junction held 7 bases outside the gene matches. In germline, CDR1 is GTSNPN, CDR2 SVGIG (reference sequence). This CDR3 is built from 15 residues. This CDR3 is CAWRSGTDPGNTIYF. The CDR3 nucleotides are TGTGCCTGGAGATCCGGGACAGACCCTGGAAACACCATATATTTT. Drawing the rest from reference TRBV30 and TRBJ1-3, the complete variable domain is SQTIHQWPATLVQPVGSPLSLECTVEGTSNPNLYWYRQAAGRGLQLLFYSVGIGQISSEVPQNLSASRPQDRQFILSSKKLLLSDSGFYLCAWRSGTDPGNTIYFGEGSWLTVV.

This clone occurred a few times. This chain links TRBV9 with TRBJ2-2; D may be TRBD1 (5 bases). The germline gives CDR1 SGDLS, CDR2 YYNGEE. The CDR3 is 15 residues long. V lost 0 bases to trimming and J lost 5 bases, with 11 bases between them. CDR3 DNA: TGTGCCAGCAGCGTAGGCACAGGTGTGACCGGGGAGCTGTTTTTT. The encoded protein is CASSVGTGVTGELFF.

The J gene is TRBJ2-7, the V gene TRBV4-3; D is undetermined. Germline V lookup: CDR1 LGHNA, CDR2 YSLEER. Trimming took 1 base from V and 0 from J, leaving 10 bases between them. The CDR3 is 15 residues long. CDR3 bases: TGCGCCAGCAGCCAAGGATACAGAGCCTCCTACGAGCAGTACTTC. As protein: CASSQGYRASYEQYF.

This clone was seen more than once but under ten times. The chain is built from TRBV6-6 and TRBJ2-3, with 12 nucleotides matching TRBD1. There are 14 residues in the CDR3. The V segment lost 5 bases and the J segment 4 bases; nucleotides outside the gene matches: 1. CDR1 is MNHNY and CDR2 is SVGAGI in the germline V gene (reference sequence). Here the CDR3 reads CASSGTGGADTQYF. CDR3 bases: TGTGCCAGCAGTGGGACAGGGGGCGCAGATACGCAGTATTTT.

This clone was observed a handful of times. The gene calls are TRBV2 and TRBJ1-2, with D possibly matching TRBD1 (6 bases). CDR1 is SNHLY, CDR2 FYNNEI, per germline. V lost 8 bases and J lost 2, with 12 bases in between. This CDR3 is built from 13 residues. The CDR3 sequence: CASLLTGNYGYTF. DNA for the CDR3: TGTGCCAGCCTTTTAACAGGGAACTATGGCTACACCTTC.

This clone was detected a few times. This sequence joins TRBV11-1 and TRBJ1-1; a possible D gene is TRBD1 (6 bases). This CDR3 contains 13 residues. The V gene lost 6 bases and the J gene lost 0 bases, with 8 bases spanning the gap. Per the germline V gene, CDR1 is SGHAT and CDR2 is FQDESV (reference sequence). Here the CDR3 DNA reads TGTGCCAGCAGAGGACAGTTGAACACTGAAGCTTTCTTT. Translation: CASRGQLNTEAFF. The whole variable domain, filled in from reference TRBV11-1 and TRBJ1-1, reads EAEVAQSPRYKITEKSQAVAFWCDPISGHATLYWYRQILGQGPELLVQFQDESVVDDSQLPKDRFSAERLKGVDSTLKIQPAELGDSAMYLCASRGQLNTEAFFGQGTRLTVV.

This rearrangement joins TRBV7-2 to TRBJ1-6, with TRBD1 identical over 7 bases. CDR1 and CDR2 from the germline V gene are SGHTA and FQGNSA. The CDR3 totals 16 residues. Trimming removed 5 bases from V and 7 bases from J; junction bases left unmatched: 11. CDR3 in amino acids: CASSPGGSQMNSPLHF. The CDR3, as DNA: TGTGCCAGCAGCCCAGGGGGGAGCCAGATGAATTCACCCCTCCACTTT.

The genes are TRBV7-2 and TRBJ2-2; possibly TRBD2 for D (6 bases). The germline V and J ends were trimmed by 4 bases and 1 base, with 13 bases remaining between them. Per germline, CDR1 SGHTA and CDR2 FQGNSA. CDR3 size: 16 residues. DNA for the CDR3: TGTGCCAGCAGCTCGTCTGTGGGGGGGAACACCGGGGAGCTGTTTTTT. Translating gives CASSSSVGGNTGELFF. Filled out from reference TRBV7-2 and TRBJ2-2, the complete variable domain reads GAGVSQSPSNKVTEKGKDVELRCDPISGHTALYWYRQSLGQGLEFLIYFQGNSAPDKSGLPSDRFSAERTGGSVSTLTIQRTQQEDSAVYLCASSSSVGGNTGELFFGEGSRLTVL.

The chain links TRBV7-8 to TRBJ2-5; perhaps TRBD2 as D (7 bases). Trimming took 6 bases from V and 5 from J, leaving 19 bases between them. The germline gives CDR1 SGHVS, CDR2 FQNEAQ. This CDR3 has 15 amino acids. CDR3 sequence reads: CASRGAGATMETQYF. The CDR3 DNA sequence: TGTGCCAGCAGGGGGGCGGGGGCGACTATGGAGACCCAGTACTTC.

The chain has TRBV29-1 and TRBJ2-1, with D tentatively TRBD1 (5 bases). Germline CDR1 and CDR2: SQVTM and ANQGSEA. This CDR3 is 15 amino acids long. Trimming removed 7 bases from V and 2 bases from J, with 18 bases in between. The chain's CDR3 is CSAPGAQVTYNEQFF. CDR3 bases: TGCAGCGCCCCGGGCGCACAGGTGACCTACAATGAGCAGTTCTTC.

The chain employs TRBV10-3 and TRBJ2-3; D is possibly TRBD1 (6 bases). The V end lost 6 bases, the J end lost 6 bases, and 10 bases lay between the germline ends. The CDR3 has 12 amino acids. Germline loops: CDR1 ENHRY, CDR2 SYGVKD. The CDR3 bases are TGTGCCATCAGCCCAGGGGATGATACGCAGTATTTT. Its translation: CAISPGDDTQYF.

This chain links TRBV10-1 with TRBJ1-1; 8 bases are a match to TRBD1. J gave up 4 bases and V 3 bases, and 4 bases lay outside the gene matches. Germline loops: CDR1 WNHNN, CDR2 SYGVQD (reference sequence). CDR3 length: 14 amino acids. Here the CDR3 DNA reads TGCGCCAGCAGTGACCCCGGGACAGGCACTGAAGCTTTCTTT. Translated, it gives CASSDPGTGTEAFF.

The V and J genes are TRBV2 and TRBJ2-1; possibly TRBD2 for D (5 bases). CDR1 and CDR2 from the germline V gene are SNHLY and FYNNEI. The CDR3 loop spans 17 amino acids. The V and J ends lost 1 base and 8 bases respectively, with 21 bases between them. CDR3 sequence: CASSEGPFVALYHEQFF. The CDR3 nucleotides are TGTGCCAGCAGTGAAGGGCCCTTTGTAGCGCTATACCATGAGCAGTTCTTC.

CDR3: CASSQATTSGYEQYF. The CDR3 region has the DNA TGTGCCAGCAGCCAAGCCACGACTAGCGGGTACGAGCAGTACTTC. The gene calls are TRBV4-2 and TRBJ2-7; 10 bases match TRBD2. The CDR3 length is 15 residues. Per the germline V gene, CDR1 is LGHNA and CDR2 is YNFKEQ. V shed 1 base and J 4 bases; nucleotides not matched to a gene: 4.

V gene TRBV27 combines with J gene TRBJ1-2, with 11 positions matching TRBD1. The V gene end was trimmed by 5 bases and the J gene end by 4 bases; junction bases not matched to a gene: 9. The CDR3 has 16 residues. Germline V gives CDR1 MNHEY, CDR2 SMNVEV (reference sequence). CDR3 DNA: TGTGCCAGCAGTCCGGACAGGGGGCGATCGGGCTATGGCTACACCTTC. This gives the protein CASSPDRGRSGYGYTF.

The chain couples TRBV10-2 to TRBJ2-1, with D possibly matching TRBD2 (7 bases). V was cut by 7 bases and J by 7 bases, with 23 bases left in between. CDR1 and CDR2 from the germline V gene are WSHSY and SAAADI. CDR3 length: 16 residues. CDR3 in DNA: TGCGCCAGCATAGCGGGCCGAGACAGGATGGGGAATGAGCAGTTCTTC. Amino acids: CASIAGRDRMGNEQFF.

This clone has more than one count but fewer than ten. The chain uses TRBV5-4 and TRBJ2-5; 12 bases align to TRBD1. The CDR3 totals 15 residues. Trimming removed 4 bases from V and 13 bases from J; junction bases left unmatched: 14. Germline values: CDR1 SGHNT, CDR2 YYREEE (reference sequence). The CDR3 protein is CASSPRRGQGAVGYF. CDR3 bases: TGTGCCAGCAGCCCACGCAGGGGACAGGGGGCGGTAGGGTACTTC.

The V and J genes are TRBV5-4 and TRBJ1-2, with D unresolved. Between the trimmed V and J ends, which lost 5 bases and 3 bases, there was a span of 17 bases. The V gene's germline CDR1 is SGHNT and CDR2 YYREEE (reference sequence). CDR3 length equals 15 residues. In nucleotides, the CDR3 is TGTGCCAGCAGTTTCGACTCCACTACGGACTATGGCTACACCTTC. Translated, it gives CASSFDSTTDYGYTF. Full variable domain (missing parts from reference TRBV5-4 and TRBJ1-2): ETGVTQSPTHLIKTRGQQVTLRCSSQSGHNTVSWYQQALGQGPQFIFQYYREEENGRGNFPPRFSGLQFPNYSSELNVNALELDDSALYLCASSFDSTTDYGYTFGSGTRLTVV.

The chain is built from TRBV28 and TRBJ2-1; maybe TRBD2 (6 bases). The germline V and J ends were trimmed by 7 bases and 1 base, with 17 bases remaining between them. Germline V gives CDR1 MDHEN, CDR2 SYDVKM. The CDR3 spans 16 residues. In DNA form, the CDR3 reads TGTGCCAGCACCTTGGAGGGTAGTAGGTCCTACAATGAGCAGTTCTTC. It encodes CASTLEGSRSYNEQFF. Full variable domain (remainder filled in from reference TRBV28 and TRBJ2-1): DVKVTQSSRYLVKRTGEKVFLECVQDMDHENMFWYRQDPGLGLRLIYFSYDVKMKEKGDIPEGYSVSREKKERFSLILESASTNQTSMYLCASTLEGSRSYNEQFFGPGTRLTVL.

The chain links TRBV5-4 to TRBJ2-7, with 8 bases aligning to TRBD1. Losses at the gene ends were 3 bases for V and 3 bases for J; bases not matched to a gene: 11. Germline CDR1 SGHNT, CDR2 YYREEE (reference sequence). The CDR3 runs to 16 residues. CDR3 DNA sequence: TGTGCCAGCAGCTCCGGGACAGGCCTGGTGGTCTACGAGCAGTACTTC. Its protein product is CASSSGTGLVVYEQYF.

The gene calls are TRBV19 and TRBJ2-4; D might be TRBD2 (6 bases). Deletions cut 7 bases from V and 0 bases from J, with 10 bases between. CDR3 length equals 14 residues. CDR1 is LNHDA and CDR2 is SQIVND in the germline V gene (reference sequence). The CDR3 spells CASNVGGAKNIQYF. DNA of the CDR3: TGTGCCAGTAACGTCGGGGGAGCCAAAAACATTCAGTACTTC.

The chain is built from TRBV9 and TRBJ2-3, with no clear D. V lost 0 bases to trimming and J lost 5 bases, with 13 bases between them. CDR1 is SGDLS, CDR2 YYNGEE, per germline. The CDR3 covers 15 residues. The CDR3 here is CASSVAEKRRDTQYF. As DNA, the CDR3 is TGTGCCAGCAGCGTAGCTGAGAAGCGTCGAGATACGCAGTATTTT. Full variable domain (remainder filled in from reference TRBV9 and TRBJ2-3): DSGVTQTPKHLITATGQRVTLRCSPRSGDLSVYWYQQSLDQGLQFLIQYYNGEERAKGNILERFSAQQFPDLHSELNLSSLELGDSALYFCASSVAEKRRDTQYFGPGTRLTVL.

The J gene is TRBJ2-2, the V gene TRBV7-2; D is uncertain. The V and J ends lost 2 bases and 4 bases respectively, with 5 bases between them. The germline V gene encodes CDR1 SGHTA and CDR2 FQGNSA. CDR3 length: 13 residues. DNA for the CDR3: TGTGCCAGCAGCTTATGGCTCACCGGGGAGCTGTTTTTT. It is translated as CASSLWLTGELFF.

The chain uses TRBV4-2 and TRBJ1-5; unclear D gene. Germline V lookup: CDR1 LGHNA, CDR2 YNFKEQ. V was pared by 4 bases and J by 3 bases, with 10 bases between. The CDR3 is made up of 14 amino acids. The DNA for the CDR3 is TGTGCCAGCAGCCCCGGGGTTCACAATCAGCCCCAGCATTTT. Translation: CASSPGVHNQPQHF.

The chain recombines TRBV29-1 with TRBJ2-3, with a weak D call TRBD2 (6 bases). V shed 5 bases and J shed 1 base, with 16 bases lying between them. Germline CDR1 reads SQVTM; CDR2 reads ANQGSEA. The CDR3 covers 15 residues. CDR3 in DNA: TGCAGCGTTACCAGAGGAGGGCTAGGCACAGATACGCAGTATTTT. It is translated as CSVTRGGLGTDTQYF.